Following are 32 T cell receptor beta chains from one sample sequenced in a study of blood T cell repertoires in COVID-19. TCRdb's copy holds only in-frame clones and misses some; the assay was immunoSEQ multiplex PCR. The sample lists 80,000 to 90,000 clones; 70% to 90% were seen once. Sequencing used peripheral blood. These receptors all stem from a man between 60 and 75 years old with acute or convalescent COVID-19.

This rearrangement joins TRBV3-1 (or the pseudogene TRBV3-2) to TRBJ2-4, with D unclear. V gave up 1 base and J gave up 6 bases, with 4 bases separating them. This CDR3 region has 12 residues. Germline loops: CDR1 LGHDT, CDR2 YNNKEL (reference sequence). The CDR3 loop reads CASSQAVNIQYF. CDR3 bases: TGTGCCAGCAGCCAAGCGGTAAACATTCAGTACTTC.

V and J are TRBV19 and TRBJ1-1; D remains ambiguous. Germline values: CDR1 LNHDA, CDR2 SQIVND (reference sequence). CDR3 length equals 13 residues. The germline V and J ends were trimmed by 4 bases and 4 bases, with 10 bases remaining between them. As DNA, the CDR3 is TGTGCCAGTAGTACCACGGAGGGCACTGAAGCTTTCTTT. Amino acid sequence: CASSTTEGTEAFF.

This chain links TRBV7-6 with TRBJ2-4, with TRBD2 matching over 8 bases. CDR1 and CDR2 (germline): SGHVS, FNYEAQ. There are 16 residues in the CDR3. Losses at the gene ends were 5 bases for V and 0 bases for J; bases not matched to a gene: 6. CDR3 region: CASSLGGDLAKNIQYF. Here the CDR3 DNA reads TGTGCCAGCAGCCTCGGGGGGGATCTAGCCAAAAACATTCAGTACTTC.

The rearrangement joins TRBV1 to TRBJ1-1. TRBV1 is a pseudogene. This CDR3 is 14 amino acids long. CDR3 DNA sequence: TGCACCAGCAGCCAAGTGCCCTCGGGCACTGAAGCTTTCTTT. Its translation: CTSSQVPSGTEAFF.

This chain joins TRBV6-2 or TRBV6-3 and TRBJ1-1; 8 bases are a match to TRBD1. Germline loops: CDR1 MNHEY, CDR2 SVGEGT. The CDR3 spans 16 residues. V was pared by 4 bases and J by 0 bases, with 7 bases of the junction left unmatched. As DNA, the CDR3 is TGTGCCAGCAGTTTATACAGGGGGATGATGAACACTGAAGCTTTCTTT. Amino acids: CASSLYRGMMNTEAFF.

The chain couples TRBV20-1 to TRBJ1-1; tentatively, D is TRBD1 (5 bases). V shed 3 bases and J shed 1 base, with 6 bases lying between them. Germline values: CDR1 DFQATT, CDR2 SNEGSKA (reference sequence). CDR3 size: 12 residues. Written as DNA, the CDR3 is TGCAGTGCTAGTGGACAGAACACTGAAGCTTTCTTT. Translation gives CSASGQNTEAFF.

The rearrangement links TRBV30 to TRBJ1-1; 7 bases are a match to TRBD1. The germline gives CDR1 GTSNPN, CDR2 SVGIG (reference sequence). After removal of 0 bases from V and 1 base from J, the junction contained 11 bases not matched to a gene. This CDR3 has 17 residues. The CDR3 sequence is CAWSVQYRGVRNTEAFF. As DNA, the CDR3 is TGTGCCTGGAGTGTTCAGTACAGGGGAGTAAGGAACACTGAAGCTTTCTTT.

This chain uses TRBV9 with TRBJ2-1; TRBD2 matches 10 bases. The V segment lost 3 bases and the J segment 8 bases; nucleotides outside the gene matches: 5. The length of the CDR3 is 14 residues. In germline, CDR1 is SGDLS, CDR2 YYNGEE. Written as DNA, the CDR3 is TGTGCCAGCAGCGCAGACCTAGCGGGGGATGAGCAGTTCTTC. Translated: CASSADLAGDEQFF.

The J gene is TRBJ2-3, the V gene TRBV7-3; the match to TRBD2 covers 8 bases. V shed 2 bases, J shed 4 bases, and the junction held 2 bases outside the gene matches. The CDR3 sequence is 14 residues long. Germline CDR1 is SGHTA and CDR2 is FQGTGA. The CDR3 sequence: CASSLAGGADTQYF. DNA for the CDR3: TGTGCCAGCAGCTTAGCGGGGGGCGCAGATACGCAGTATTTT.

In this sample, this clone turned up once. CDR3 amino acids: CASSSGHPYEQYF. The CDR3 coding sequence is TGTGCCAGCAGCTCGGGACATCCCTACGAGCAGTACTTC. The rearrangement joins TRBV5-8 to TRBJ2-7; the D gene is possibly TRBD1 (6 bases). V was pared by 3 bases and J by 2 bases, with 9 bases between. In germline, CDR1 is SGHTS, CDR2 YDEGEE. This CDR3 has 13 amino acids.

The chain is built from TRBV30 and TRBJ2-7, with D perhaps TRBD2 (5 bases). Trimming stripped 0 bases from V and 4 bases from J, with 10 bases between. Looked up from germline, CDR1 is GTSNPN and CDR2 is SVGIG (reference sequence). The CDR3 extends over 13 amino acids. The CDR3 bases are TGTGCCTGGAGTGTACTAGACGGGTACGAGCAGTACTTC. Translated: CAWSVLDGYEQYF.

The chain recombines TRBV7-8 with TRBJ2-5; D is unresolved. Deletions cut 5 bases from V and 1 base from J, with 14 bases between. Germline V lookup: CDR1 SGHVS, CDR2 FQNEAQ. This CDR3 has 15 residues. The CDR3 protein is CASSAPRLTQETQYF. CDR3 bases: TGTGCCAGCAGCGCACCGCGCCTCACCCAAGAGACCCAGTACTTC.

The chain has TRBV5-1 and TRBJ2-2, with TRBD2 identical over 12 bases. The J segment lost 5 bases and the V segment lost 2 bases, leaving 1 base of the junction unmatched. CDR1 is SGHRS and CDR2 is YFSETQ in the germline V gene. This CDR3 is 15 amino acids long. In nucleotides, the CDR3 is TGCGCCAGCAGCTTCGGACTAGCGGGGACCGGGGAGCTGTTTTTT. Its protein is CASSFGLAGTGELFF. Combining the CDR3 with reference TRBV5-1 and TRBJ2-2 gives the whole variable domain KAGVTQTPRYLIKTRGQQVTLSCSPISGHRSVSWYQQTPGQGLQFLFEYFSETQRNKGNFPGRFSGRQFSNSRSEMNVSTLELGDSALYLCASSFGLAGTGELFFGEGSRLTVL.

The CDR3 region is CASSVAEDTQYF. Written as DNA, the CDR3 is TGTGCCAGCAGCGTAGCAGAAGATACGCAGTATTTT. The chain has TRBV9 and TRBJ2-3, with unresolved D. Germline values: CDR1 SGDLS, CDR2 YYNGEE. V lost 0 bases to trimming and J lost 5 bases, with 4 bases between them. The CDR3 spans 12 residues.

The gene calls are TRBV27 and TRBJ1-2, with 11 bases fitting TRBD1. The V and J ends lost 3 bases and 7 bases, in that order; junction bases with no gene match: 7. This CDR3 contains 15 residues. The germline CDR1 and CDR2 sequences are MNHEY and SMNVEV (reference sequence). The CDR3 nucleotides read TGTGCCAGCAGTTTGCAGGGACAGGGGGGAGCTGGCTACACCTTC. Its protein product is CASSLQGQGGAGYTF.

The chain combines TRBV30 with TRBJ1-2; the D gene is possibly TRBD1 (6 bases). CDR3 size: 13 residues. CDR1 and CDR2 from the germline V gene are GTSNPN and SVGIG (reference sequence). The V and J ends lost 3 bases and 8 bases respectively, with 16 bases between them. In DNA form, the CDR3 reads TGTGCCTGGAGCCCTGGGGGGGCGGGAGGCTACACCTTC. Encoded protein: CAWSPGGAGGYTF.

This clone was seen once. Here the CDR3 DNA reads TGCGCCAGCAGCCATCCAGAAATTGGCCATGGCTACACCTTC. As protein: CASSHPEIGHGYTF. This chain connects TRBV4-3 to TRBJ1-2; no clear D. This CDR3 is 14 amino acids long. Between the trimmed V and J ends, which lost 3 bases and 6 bases, there was a span of 14 bases. Per the germline V gene, CDR1 is LGHNA and CDR2 is YSLEER.

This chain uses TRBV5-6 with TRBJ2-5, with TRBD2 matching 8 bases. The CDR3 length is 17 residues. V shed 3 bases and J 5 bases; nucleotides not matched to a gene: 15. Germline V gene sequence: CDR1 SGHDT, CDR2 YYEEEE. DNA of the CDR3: TGTGCCAGCAGCTGGGGCGGAGTGCGGGGGGCCGAGGAGACCCAGTACTTC. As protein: CASSWGGVRGAEETQYF. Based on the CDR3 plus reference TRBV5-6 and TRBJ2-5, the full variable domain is DAGVTQSPTHLIKTRGQQVTLRCSPKSGHDTVSWYQQALGQGPQFIFQYYEEEERQRGNFPDRFSGHQFPNYSSELNVNALLLGDSALYLCASSWGGVRGAEETQYFGPGTRLLVL.

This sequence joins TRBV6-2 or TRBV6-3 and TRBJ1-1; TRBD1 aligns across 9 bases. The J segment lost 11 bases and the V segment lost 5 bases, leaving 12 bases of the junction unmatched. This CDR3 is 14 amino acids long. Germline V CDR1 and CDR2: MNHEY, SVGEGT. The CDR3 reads CASSRSGTGIAAFF. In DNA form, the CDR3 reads TGTGCCAGCAGTCGATCCGGGACAGGGATCGCTGCTTTCTTT.

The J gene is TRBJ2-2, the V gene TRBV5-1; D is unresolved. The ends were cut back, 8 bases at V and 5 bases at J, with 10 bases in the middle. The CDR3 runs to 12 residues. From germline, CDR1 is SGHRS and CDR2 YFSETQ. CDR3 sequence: CASVSLTGELFF. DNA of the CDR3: TGCGCCAGTGTAAGCTTAACCGGGGAGCTGTTTTTT. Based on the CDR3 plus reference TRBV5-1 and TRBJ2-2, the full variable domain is KAGVTQTPRYLIKTRGQQVTLSCSPISGHRSVSWYQQTPGQGLQFLFEYFSETQRNKGNFPGRFSGRQFSNSRSEMNVSTLELGDSALYLCASVSLTGELFFGEGSRLTVL.

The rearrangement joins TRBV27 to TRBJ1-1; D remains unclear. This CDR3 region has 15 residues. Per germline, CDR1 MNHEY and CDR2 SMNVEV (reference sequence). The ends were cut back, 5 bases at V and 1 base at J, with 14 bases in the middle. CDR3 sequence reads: CASSPGRGWNTEAFF. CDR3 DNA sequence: TGTGCCAGCAGTCCCGGGAGAGGGTGGAACACTGAAGCTTTCTTT.

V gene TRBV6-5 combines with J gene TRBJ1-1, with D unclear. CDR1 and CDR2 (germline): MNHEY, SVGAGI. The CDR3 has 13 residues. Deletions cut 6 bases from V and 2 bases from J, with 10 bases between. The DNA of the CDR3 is TGTGCCAGCAGCGAGCCAGGCAACACTGAAGCTTTCTTT. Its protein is CASSEPGNTEAFF.

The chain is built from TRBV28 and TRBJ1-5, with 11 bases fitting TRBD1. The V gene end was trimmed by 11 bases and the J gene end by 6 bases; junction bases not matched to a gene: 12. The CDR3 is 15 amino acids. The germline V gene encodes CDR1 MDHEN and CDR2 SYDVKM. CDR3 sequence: CASLSGQGDSQPQHF. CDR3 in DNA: TGTGCCTCTTTGTCGGGACAGGGGGATTCTCAGCCCCAGCATTTT.

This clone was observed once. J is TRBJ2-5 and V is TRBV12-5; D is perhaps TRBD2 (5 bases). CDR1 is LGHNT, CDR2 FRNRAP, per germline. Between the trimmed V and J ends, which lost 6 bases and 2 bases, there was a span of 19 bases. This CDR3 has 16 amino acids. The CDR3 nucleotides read TGTGCTAGTGGCAAAAAAACCGGGATCCTACAAGAGACCCAGTACTTC. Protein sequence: CASGKKTGILQETQYF.

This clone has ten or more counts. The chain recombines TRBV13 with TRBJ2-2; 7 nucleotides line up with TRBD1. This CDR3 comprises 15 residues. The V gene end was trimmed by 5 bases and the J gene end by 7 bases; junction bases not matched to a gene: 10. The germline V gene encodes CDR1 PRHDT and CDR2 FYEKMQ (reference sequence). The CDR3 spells CASSQRQGIGGELFF. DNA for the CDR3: TGTGCCAGCAGCCAAAGACAGGGCATTGGCGGGGAGCTGTTTTTT.

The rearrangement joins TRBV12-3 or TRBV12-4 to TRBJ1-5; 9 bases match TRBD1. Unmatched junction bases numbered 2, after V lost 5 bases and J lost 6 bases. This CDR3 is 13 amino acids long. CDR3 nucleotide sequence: TGTGCCAGCAGTCGACAGGGGGGTCAGCCCCAGCATTTT. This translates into CASSRQGGQPQHF.

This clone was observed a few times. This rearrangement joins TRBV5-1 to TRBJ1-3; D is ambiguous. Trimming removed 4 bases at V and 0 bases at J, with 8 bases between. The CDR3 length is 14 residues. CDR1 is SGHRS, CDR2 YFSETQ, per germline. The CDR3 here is CASSESISGNTIYF. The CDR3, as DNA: TGCGCCAGCAGCGAATCTATCTCTGGAAACACCATATATTTT.

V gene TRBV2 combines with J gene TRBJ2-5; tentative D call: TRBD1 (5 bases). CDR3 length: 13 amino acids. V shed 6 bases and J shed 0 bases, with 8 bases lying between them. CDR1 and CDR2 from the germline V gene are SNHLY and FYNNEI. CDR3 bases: TGTGCCAGCAGCGCAGGGTACCAAGAGACCCAGTACTTC. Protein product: CASSAGYQETQYF.

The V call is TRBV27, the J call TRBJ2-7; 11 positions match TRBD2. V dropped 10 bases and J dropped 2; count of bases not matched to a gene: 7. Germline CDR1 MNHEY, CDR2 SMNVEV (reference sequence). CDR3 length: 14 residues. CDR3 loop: CATRSSGGPYEQYF. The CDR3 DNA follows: TGTGCCACGCGCTCTAGCGGGGGGCCCTACGAGCAGTACTTC.

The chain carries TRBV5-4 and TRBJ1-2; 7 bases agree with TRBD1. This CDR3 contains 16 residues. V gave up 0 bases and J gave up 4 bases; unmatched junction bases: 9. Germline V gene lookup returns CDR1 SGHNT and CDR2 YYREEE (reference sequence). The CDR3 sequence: CASSLGQGVSLYGYTF. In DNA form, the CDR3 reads TGTGCCAGCAGCTTGGGACAGGGAGTTTCCCTCTATGGCTACACCTTC.

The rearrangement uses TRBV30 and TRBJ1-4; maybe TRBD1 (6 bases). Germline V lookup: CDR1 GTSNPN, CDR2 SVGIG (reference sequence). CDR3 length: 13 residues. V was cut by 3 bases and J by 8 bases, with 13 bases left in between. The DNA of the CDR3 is TGTGCCTGGAGCCCAGGGGTGGGGGAAAAACTGTTTTTT. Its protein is CAWSPGVGEKLFF.

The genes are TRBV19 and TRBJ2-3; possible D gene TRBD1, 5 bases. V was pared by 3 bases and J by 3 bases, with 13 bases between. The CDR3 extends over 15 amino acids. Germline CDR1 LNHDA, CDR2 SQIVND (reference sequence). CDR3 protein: CASSILDTTTDTQYF. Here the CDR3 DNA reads TGTGCCAGTAGTATCTTGGACACGACTACAGATACGCAGTATTTT.